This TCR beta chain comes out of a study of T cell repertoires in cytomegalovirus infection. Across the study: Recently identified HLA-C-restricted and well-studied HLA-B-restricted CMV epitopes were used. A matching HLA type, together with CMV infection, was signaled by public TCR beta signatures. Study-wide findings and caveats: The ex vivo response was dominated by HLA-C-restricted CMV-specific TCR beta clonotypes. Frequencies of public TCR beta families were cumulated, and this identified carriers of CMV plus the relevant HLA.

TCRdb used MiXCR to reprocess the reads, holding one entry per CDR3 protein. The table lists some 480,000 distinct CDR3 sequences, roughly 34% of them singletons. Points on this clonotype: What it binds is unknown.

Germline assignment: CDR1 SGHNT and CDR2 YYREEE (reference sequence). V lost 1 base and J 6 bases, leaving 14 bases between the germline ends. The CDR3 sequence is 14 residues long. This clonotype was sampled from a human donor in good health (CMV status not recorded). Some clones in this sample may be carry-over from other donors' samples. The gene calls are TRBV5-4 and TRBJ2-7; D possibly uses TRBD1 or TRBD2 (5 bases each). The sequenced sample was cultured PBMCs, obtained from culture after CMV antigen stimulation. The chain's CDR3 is CASSLLGTKGEQYF. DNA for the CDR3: TGTGCCAGCAGCTTGCTCGGGACCAAGGGCGAGCAGTACTTC.